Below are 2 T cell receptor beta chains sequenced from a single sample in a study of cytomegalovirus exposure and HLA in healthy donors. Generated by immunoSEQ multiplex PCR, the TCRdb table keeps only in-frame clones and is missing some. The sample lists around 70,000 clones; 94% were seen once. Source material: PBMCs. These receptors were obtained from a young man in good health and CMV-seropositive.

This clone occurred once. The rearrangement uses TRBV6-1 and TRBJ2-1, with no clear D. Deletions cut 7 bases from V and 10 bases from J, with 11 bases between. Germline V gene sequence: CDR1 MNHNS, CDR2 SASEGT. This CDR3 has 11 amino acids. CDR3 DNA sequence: TGTGCCAGCACCCATACTAACGAGCAGTTCTTC. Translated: CASTHTNEQFF.

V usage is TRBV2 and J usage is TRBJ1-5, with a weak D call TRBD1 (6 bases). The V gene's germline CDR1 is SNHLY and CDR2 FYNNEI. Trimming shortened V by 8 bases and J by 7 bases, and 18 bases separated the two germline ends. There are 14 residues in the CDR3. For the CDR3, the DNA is TGTGCCAGCGGAATACAGGGAGTGGGGCAGCCCCAGCATTTT. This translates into CASGIQGVGQPQHF.